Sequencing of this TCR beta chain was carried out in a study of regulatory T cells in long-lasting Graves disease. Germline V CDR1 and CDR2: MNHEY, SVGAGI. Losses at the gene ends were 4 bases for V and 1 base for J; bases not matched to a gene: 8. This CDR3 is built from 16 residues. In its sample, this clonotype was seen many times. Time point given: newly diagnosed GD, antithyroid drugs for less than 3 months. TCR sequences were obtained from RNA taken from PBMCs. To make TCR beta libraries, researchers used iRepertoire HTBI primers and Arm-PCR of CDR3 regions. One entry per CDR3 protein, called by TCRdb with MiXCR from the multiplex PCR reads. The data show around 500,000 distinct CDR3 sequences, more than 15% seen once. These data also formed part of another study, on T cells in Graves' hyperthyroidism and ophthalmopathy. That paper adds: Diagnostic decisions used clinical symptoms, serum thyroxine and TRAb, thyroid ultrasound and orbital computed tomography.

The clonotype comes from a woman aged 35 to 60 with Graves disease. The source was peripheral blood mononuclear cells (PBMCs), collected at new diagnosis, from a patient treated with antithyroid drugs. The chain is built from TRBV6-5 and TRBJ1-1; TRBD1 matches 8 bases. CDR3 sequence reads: CASSSLSRGPNTEAFF. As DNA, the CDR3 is TGTGCCAGCAGTTCGCTCTCCAGGGGGCCGAACACTGAAGCTTTCTTT.